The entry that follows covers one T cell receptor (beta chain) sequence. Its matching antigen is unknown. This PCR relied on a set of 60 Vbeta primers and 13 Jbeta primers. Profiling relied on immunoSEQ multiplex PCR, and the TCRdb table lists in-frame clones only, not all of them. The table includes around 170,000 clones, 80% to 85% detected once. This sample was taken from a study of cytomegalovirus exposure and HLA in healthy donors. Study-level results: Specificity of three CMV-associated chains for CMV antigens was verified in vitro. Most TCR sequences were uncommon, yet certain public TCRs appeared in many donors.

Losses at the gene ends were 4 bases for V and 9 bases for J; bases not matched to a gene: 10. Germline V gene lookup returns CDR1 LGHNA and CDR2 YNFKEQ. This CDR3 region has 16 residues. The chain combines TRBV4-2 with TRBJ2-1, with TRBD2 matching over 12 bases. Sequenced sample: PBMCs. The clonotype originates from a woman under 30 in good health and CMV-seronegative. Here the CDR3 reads CASSPHSSGGVGEQFF. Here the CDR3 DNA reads TGTGCCAGCAGCCCGCACTCTAGCGGGGGGGTCGGTGAGCAGTTCTTC.